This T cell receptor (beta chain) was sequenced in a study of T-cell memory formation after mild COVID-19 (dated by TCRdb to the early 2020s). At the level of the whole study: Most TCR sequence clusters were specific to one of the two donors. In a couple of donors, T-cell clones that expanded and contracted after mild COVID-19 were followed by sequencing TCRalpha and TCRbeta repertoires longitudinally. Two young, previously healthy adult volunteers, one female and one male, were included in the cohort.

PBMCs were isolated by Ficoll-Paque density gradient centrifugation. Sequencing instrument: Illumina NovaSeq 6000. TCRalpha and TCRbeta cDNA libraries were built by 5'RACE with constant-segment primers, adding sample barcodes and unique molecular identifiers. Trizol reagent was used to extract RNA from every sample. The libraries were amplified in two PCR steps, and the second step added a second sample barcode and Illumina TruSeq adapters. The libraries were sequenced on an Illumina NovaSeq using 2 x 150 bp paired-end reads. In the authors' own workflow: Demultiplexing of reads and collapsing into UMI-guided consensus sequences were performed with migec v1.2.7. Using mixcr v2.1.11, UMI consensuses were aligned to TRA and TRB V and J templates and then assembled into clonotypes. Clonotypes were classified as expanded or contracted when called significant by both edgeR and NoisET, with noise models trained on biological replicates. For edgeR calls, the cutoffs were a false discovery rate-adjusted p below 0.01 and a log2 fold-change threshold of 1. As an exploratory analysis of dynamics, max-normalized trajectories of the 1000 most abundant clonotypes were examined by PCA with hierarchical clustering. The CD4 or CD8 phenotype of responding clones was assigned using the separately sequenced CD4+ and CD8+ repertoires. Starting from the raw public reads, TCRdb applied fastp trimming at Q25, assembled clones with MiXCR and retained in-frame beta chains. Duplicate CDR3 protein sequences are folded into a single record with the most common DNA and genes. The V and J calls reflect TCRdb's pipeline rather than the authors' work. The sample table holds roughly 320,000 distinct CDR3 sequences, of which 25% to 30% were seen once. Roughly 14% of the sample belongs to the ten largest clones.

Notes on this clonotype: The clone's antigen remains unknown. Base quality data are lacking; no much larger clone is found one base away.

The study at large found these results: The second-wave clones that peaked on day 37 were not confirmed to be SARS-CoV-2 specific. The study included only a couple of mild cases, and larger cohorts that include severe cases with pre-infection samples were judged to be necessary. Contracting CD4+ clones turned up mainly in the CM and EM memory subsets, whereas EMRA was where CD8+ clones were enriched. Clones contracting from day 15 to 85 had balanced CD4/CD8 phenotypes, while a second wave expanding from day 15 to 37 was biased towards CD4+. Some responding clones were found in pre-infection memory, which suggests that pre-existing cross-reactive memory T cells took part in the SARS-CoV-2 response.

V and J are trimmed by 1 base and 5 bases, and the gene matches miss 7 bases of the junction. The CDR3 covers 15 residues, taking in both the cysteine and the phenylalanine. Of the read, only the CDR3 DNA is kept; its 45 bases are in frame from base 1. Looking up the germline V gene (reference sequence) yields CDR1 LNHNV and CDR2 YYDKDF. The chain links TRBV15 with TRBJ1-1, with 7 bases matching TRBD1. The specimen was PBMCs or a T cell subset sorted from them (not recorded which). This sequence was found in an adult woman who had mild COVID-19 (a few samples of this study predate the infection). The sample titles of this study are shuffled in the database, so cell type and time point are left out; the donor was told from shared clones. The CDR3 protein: CATSRASGGQTEAFF. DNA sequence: TGTGCCACCAGCAGAGCGTCAGGGGGTCAAACTGAAGCTTTCTTT.